This TCR delta chain was captured by sequencing in a study of Vδ1+ human thymocytes. RNA was extracted from the cells and then reverse transcribed. Multiplex PCR used pooled V-gene forward primers and a constant-region reverse primer to amplify CDR3s. TCRdb ran CATT on the multiplex PCR reads. The sample includes about 75,000 delta-chain clones, around 30% seen only once; the top ten take approximately 0.3%. Study results and caveats: Thymic TRG and TRD repertoires appeared highly polyclonal, with Gaussian CDR3 length distributions. Unexpected Vdelta2 sequences could cause misinterpretation of bulk repertoire data. Despite high sort purity, about 19% of thymic T cell receptor delta sequences were Vdelta2.

Note on this clone: The target antigen is unknown.

The germline V gene has CDR1 TSWWSYY and CDR2 QGS. V shed 4 bases, J shed 0 bases, and the junction held 14 bases outside the gene matches. The CDR3 is made up of 19 amino acids. Between roughly 97% and 99.6% of sorted thymocytes were Vdelta1+. This clonotype was sampled from a boy younger than two who had congenital heart surgery. Sequencing was performed on Vdelta1+ gamma-delta thymocytes from the thymus. As for subset: FACS-sorted CD3+ TCRalphabeta- TCRVdelta1+ TCRVdelta2- thymocytes. The chain couples TRDV1 to TRDJ1, with TRDD3 matching 10 bases. The CDR3 spells CALGALPLLGDSYTDKLIF. CDR3 bases: TGTGCTCTTGGGGCACTTCCTTTACTGGGGGATTCGTACACCGATAAACTCATCTTT.